The rows below give T cell receptor beta chains drawn from one sample of a study of cytomegalovirus exposure and HLA in healthy donors. Generated by immunoSEQ multiplex PCR, the TCRdb table keeps only in-frame clones and is missing some. The sample lists 130,000 to 150,000 clones, almost 85% occurring once. The sequenced sample was PBMCs. Every receptor here comes from a young woman in good health and CMV-seronegative. Both conserved end residues are part of each CDR3. D genes are given only for firm matches. Size values are once, few and many counts, or a class for expanded clones, and some rows have none.

>TRBV18|NA|TRBJ1-1|NA
TGTGCCAGCTCACCTAACCGTATGGGCATGAACACTGAAGCTTTCTTT
CASSPNRMGMNTEAFF
>TRBV6-1|NA|TRBJ2-5|NA
TGTGCCAGCAGTGAATACGCTAGTCGGGAGACCCAGTACTTC
CASSEYASRETQYF
>TRBV11-2|few|TRBJ2-5|NA
TGTGCCAGCAGCTCCGGGAACCTAGAGACCCAGTACTTC
CASSSGNLETQYF
>TRBV9|NA|TRBJ1-2|NA
TGTGCCAGCAGCCCCCAAGGACAGCCTAACTATGGCTACACCTTC
CASSPQGQPNYGYTF
>TRBV7-8|NA|TRBJ2-7|TRBD1
TGTGCCAGCAGCCCGGACAGGGGATACGAGCAGTACTTC
CASSPDRGYEQYF
>TRBV4-3|NA|TRBJ1-5|NA
TGCGCCAGCAGCCAAGCGGCGGGTAGCAATCAGCCCCAGCATTTT
CASSQAAGSNQPQHF
>TRBV18|once|TRBJ2-7|NA
TGTGCCAGCTCACGGACAGAAGTGTATCTCTACGAAGAGCAGTACTTC
CASSRTEVYLYEEQYF
>TRBV29-1|few|TRBJ1-1|TRBD1
TGCAGCGCTGGAGGGGGGACAGGGGCCACTGAAGCTTTCTTT
CSAGGGTGATEAFF
>TRBV5-1|NA|TRBJ2-3|TRBD2
TGCGCCAGCAGCTTGGTAGCGGGGGGAACTAGCACAGATACGCAGTATTTT
CASSLVAGGTSTDTQYF
>TRBV2|NA|TRBJ2-7|TRBD1
TGTGCCAGCAACCTGCGGACAGGGGTGAACGAGCAGTACTTC
CASNLRTGVNEQYF
>TRBV4-2|medium-sized|TRBJ1-6|NA
TGTGCCAGCAGCCAAGGCCACCTAGTGAATTCACCCCTCCACTTT
CASSQGHLVNSPLHF
>TRBV2|NA|TRBJ1-6|NA
TGTGCCAGCAGTGAGGGCGAAACCTATAATTCACCCCTCCACTTT
CASSEGETYNSPLHF
>TRBV7-8|NA|TRBJ1-1|NA
TGTGCCAGCAGCCACACAGGGCTGATAGGCACTGAAGCTTTCTTT
CASSHTGLIGTEAFF
>TRBV7-3|NA|TRBJ2-1|TRBD2
TGTGCCAGCAGCCCCACTGGGGTAGCGGGGCTTTCCTACAATGAGCAGTTCTTC
CASSPTGVAGLSYNEQFF
>TRBV5-1|few|TRBJ2-7|TRBD1
TGCGCCAGCAGCCCAGGGACAGGAGTTACCTACGAGCAGTACTTC
CASSPGTGVTYEQYF
>TRBV7-3|NA|TRBJ2-1|TRBD2
TGTGCCAGCAGCTTAGGGGGGGTGGTAAATGAGCAGTTCTTC
CASSLGGVVNEQFF
>TRBV6-5|NA|TRBJ1-2|TRBD1
TGTGCCAGCAGTTACTCCGGGACAGGGGGCTATGGCTACACCTTC
CASSYSGTGGYGYTF
>TRBV25-1|once|TRBJ2-5|NA
TGTGCCAGCATTGAGGGGGGCAGGGGGAGAACCCAGTACTTC
CASIEGGRGRTQYF
>TRBV5-6|NA|TRBJ2-6|NA
TGTGCCAGCACCAGAGGACTTTCTGGGGCCAACGTCCTGACTTTC
CASTRGLSGANVLTF
>TRBV18|NA|TRBJ2-1|TRBD1
TGTGCCAGCTCACTCCGGGACAGGGTTTCTCGGGACTACAATGAGCAGTTCTTC
CASSLRDRVSRDYNEQFF
>TRBV15|NA|TRBJ1-6|NA
TGTGCCACCAGCAGAGGGGTAGGGGGAATTTCACCCCTCCACTTT
CATSRGVGGISPLHF
>TRBV27|NA|TRBJ2-7|TRBD1
TGTGCCAGCAGTTTTACAGGGGGCTCCGCCTACGAGCAGTACTTC
CASSFTGGSAYEQYF
>TRBV2|NA|TRBJ1-6|TRBD1
TGTGCCAGCAGTTCCCTCCCGGGACAGAATTCACCCCTCCACTTT
CASSSLPGQNSPLHF
>TRBV9|once|TRBJ2-3|TRBD2
TGTGCCAGCAGTTTTCTGGGGGGGGTTAGCACAGATACGCAGTATTTT
CASSFLGGVSTDTQYF
>TRBV5-6|NA|TRBJ1-6|NA
TGTGCCAGCAGCTTGGTAGGGGGGGCTCCCTCACCCCTCCACTTT
CASSLVGGAPSPLHF
>TRBV28|NA|TRBJ2-7|TRBD2
TGTGCCAGCAGTTTATGGTTTCTAGCGGGGGGTCAATACTCCTACGAGCAGTACTTC
CASSLWFLAGGQYSYEQYF
>TRBV30|NA|TRBJ1-6|NA
TGTGCCTGGAGGGGGCAGGGAAGGTGGGCCCTCCACTTT
CAWRGQGRWALHF
>TRBV7-8|NA|TRBJ1-5|NA
TGTGCCAGCAGCTCGACGGACAGCAACAATCAGCCCCAGCATTTT
CASSSTDSNNQPQHF
>TRBV19|NA|TRBJ1-4|NA
TGTGCCAGTTCCTCGGGGGATACTAGTAATGAAAAACTGTTTTTT
CASSSGDTSNEKLFF
>TRBV5-1|NA|TRBJ1-4|NA
TGCGCCAGCAGCTTGTCGGGGGTCTTTGGTGAAAAACTGTTTTTT
CASSLSGVFGEKLFF
>TRBV4-2|NA|TRBJ1-5|TRBD1
TGTGCCAGCAGCCAAGTTGGACAGGATAAACAGCCCCAGCATTTT
CASSQVGQDKQPQHF
>TRBV11-3|NA|TRBJ2-3|TRBD2
TGTGCCAGCAGCCGGCGGGGGGGGGACACAGATACGCAGTATTTT
CASSRRGGDTDTQYF
>TRBV5-4|NA|TRBJ2-7|NA
TGTGCCAGCAGCTTGGATAGGGGGAGCTCCTACGAGCAGTACTTC
CASSLDRGSSYEQYF
>TRBV11-2|NA|TRBJ1-1|TRBD1
TGTGCCAGCAGCAAGGGGACAGGGGGCGGGTACACTGAAGCTTTCTTT
CASSKGTGGGYTEAFF
>TRBV7-8|NA|TRBJ1-5|NA
TGTGCCAGCAGCCGTAACAGTTATAGCAATCAGCCCCAGCATTTT
CASSRNSYSNQPQHF
>TRBV2|NA|TRBJ1-1|TRBD1
TGTGCCAGGAGCTCGACAGGGGGCACTGAAGCTTTCTTT
CARSSTGGTEAFF
>TRBV6-1|NA|TRBJ1-2|TRBD1
TGTGCCAGCAGTGAAGTTTGGGCAGGGGGCGCGGGGGGCTACACCTTC
CASSEVWAGGAGGYTF
>TRBV27|NA|TRBJ2-5|TRBD2
TGTGCCAGCAGACTTACTAGCGGGGGGGCCCCAGAGACCCAGTACTTC
CASRLTSGGAPETQYF
>TRBV7-6|NA|TRBJ2-2|TRBD1
TGTGCCAGCAGCACATCTCCACAGGGGATCGGGGAGCTGTTTTTT
CASSTSPQGIGELFF
>TRBV2|NA|TRBJ2-1|NA
TGTGCCAGCAGTGAACCTTGGGGGCTTTACAATGAGCAGTTCTTC
CASSEPWGLYNEQFF
>TRBV2|once|TRBJ2-5|TRBD1
TGTGCCAGCAGTCCCAGACAGGGAAGGAAAGGAGAGACCCAGTACTTC
CASSPRQGRKGETQYF
>TRBV6-6|many|TRBJ2-2|NA
TGTGCCAGCAGTTACTCTAGCAACACCGGGGAGCTGTTTTTT
CASSYSSNTGELFF
>TRBV18|NA|TRBJ1-5|NA
TGTGCCAGCTCAGCCTTGGGGGGGGCGTATCAGCCCCAGCATTTT
CASSALGGAYQPQHF
>TRBV18|NA|TRBJ1-1|TRBD1
TGTGCCAGCTCACCAGCGACAGGGTCGGAAGCTTTCTTT
CASSPATGSEAFF
>TRBV11-1|NA|TRBJ2-3|NA
TGTGCCAGCAGCTTCGGGCAGGGCTCGGTAGATACGCAGTATTTT
CASSFGQGSVDTQYF
>TRBV13|NA|TRBJ2-5|NA
TGTGCCAGCAGCTTGGGCCGCCCGGCGGAGACCCAGTACTTC
CASSLGRPAETQYF
>TRBV7-2|NA|TRBJ2-7|TRBD2
TGTGCCAGCAGCTTAGGTATTAGCGGGGGGGTGATCTCCGAGCAGTACTTC
CASSLGISGGVISEQYF
>TRBV5-1|NA|TRBJ1-4|NA
TGCGCCAGTTGGTCTGCTCCGGGTTCTAATGAAAAACTGTTTTTT
CASWSAPGSNEKLFF
>TRBV2|few|TRBJ2-3|NA
TGTGCCAGCAGAAGGGACATCCCCACAGATACGCAGTATTTT
CASRRDIPTDTQYF
>TRBV7-3|NA|TRBJ1-2|NA
TGTGCCAGCAGCCGGGGTGGAGGGAATGGCTACACCTTC
CASSRGGGNGYTF
>TRBV25-1|few|TRBJ1-2|NA
TGTGCCAGCAGTGAGGGGGCGCGGTATGGCTACACCTTC
CASSEGARYGYTF
>TRBV18|NA|TRBJ2-3|NA
TGTGCCAGCTCACCCCTACAGGATACGCAGTATTTT
CASSPLQDTQYF
>TRBV30|NA|TRBJ2-3|NA
TGTGCCTGGAGATACCAGGGAGGTACGCAGTATTTT
CAWRYQGGTQYF
>TRBV7-9|NA|TRBJ1-3|NA
TGTGCCAGCAGCTTAGGAACAGGTGGAAACACCATATATTTT
CASSLGTGGNTIYF
>TRBV30|NA|TRBJ1-5|TRBD1
TGTGCCTGGAGCCTAAGGACAGGGGGCTCTCAGCCCCAGCATTTT
CAWSLRTGGSQPQHF
>TRBV4-2|NA|TRBJ1-4|NA
TGTGCCAGCAGCCAAGAAGTTGGCAGCGGGAATGAAAAACTGTTTTTT
CASSQEVGSGNEKLFF
>TRBV19|NA|TRBJ1-5|NA
TGTGCCAGTAGTATTACAAGGGGCGACCAGCCCCAGCATTTT
CASSITRGDQPQHF
>TRBV7-2|NA|TRBJ2-5|TRBD1
TGTGCCAGCAGCGTAAACAGGGGATGGGAGACCCAGTACTTC
CASSVNRGWETQYF